The T cell receptor beta chain described here comes from a study of T cell repertoires in cytomegalovirus infection. Overall study context: An indication of both CMV infection and matching HLA type came from public TCR beta signatures.

TCRdb passed the reads through MiXCR, listing each CDR3 protein once. The data contain roughly 80,000 distinct CDR3 sequences, about 40% of them seen just once; the ten biggest clones take up over 90%. Germline-derived CDR1 and CDR2 are SGHVS and FQNEAQ. The trim removed 4 bases at V and 10 bases at J, leaving 9 bases unmatched. This CDR3 is 15 amino acids long. On this clonotype: The target antigen is unknown.

The source material was CD8+ T cells from cultured PBMCs, sampled from culture after CMV antigen stimulation. The clonotype originates from a human donor in good health (CMV status not recorded). Some clones in this sample may be carry-over from other donors' samples. V usage is TRBV7-8 and J usage is TRBJ2-3, with 12 bases aligning to TRBD2. This CDR3 is CASSYPSGGAKAQYF. CDR3 DNA sequence: TGTGCCAGCAGCTACCCTAGCGGGGGGGCCAAGGCGCAGTATTTT. Together with reference TRBV7-8 and TRBJ2-3, the CDR3 gives the full variable domain: GAGVSQSPRYKVAKRGQDVALRCDPISGHVSLFWYQQALGQGPEFLTYFQNEAQLDKSGLPSDRFFAERPEGSVSTLKIQRTQQEDSAVYLCASSYPSGGAKAQYFGPGTRLTVL.